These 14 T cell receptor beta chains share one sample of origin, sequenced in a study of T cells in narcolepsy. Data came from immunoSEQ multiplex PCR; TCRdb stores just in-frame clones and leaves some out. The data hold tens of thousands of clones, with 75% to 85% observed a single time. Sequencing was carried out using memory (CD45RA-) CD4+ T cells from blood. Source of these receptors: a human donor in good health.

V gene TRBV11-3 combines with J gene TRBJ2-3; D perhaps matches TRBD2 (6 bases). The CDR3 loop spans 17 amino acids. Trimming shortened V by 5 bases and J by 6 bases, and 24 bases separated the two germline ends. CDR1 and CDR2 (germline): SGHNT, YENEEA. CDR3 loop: CASSPIKGLEKVDTQYF. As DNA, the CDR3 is TGTGCCAGCAGCCCGATAAAGGGACTGGAAAAGGTGGATACGCAGTATTTT. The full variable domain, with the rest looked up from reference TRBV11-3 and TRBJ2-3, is EAGVVQSPRYKIIEKKQPVAFWCNPISGHNTLYWYLQNLGQGPELLIRYENEEAVDDSQLPKDRFSAERLKGVDSTLKIQPAELGDSAVYLCASSPIKGLEKVDTQYFGPGTRLTVL.

Here the CDR3 DNA reads TGTGCCAGCAGTTTATACGGGGACAATGAGCAGTTCTTC. Protein sequence: CASSLYGDNEQFF. This chain uses TRBV27 with TRBJ2-1; possible D gene TRBD2, 5 bases. CDR1 and CDR2 (germline): MNHEY, SMNVEV (reference sequence). This CDR3 contains 13 residues. V was clipped by 1 base and J by 5 bases, with 6 bases between them.

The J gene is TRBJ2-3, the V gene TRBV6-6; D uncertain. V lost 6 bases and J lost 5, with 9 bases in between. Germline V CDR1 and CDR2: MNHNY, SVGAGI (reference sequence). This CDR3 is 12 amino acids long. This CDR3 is CASSPAGDTQYF. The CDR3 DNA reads TGTGCCAGCAGCCCGGCTGGAGATACGCAGTATTTT.

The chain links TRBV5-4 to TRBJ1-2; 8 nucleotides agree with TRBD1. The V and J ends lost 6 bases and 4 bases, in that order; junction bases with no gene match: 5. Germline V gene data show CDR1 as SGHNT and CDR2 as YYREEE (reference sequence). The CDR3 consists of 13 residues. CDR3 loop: CASIPDRAYGYTF. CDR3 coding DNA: TGTGCCAGCATCCCGGACAGGGCCTATGGCTACACCTTC.

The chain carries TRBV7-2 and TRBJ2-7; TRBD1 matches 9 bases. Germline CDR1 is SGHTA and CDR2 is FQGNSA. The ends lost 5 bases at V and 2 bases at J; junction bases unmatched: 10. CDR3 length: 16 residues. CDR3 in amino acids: CASSIDGTGSAYEQYF. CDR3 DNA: TGTGCCAGCAGCATCGACGGGACAGGGTCTGCCTACGAGCAGTACTTC.

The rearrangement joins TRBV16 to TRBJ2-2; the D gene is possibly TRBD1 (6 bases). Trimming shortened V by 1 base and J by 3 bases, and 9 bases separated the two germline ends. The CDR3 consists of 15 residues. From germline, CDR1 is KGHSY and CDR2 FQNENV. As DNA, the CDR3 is TGTGCCAGCAGCCAATGGGGGCAGGACACCGGGGAGCTGTTTTTT. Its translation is CASSQWGQDTGELFF.

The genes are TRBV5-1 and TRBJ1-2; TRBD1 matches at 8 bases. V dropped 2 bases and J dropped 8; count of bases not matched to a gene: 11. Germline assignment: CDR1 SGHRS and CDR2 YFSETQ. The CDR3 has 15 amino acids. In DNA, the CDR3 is TGCGCCAGCAGCTTTGGGGGAACAGGGGGAGAAGGCTACACCTTC. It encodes CASSFGGTGGEGYTF.

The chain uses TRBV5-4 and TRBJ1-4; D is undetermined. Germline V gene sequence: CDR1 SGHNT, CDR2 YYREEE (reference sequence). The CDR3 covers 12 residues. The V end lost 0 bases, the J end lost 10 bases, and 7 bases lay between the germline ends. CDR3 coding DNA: TGTGCCAGCAGCTTGGAGAACGCAAAACTGTTTTTT. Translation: CASSLENAKLFF.

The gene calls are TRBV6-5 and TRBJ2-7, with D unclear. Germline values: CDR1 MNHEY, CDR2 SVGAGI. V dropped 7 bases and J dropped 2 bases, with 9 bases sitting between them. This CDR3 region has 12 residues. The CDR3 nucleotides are TGTGCCAGCACAGGTAGGGCCTACGAGCAGTACTTC. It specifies CASTGRAYEQYF.

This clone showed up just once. DNA for the CDR3: TGTGCCAGCAGCTTAGGGGGGACTAGCTACGAGCAGTACTTC. Translation gives CASSLGGTSYEQYF. The rearrangement joins TRBV11-2 to TRBJ2-7; 8 bases are shared with TRBD2. With V trimmed by 1 base and J by 3 bases, 2 bases remained unmatched. Germline CDR1 reads SGHAT; CDR2 reads FQNNGV. The CDR3 runs 14 residues.

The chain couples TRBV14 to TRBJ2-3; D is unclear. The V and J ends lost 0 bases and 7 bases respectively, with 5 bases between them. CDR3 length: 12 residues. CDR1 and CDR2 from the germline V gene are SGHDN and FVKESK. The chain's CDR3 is CASSQEGYTQYF. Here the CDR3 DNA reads TGTGCCAGCAGCCAAGAGGGTTATACGCAGTATTTT.

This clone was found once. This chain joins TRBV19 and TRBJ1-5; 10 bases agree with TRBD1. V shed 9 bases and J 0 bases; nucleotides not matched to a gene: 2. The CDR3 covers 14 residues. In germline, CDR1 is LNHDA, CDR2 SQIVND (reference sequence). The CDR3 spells CASRTGGSNQPQHF. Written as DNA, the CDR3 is TGTGCCAGCCGGACAGGGGGTAGCAATCAGCCCCAGCATTTT.

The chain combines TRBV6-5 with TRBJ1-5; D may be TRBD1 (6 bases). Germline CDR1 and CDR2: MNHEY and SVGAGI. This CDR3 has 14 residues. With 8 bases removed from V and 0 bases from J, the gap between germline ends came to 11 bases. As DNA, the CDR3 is TGTGCCAGCGGACAGAAACATAGCAATCAGCCCCAGCATTTT. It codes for CASGQKHSNQPQHF.

The CDR3 DNA sequence: TGCAGCGTTGTTAAGCGGGACTCCTACGAGCAGTACTTC. Protein sequence: CSVVKRDSYEQYF. The chain links TRBV29-1 to TRBJ2-7; 7 nucleotides align to TRBD2. Trimming cost V 4 bases and J 0 bases; bases outside gene matches: 3. This CDR3 spans 13 amino acids. Germline CDR1 reads SQVTM; CDR2 reads ANQGSEA.